This TCR beta chain was found in a study of T-cell memory formation after mild COVID-19. The CDR3 length is 12 residues, termini included. TCRdb independently ran MiXCR on the 5' RACE reads; one entry per CDR3 protein. The sample shows some 600,000 distinct CDR3 sequences, roughly 17% of them seen only once. This clonotype has a handful of counts. Because the CDR3's place on the DNA is in doubt, the DNA is left out and the CDR3 is given as listed by TCRdb. Sequencing was done on a sample of PBMCs or a T cell subset sorted from them (not recorded which). The chain has TRBV12-3 or TRBV12-4 and TRBJ2-4; the table names TRBD1, a call not compared with the DNA. This TCR was sampled from an adult woman who had mild COVID-19 (a few samples of this study predate the infection). Cell type and time point are not known. This CDR3 is CASSLAVGTGTF.